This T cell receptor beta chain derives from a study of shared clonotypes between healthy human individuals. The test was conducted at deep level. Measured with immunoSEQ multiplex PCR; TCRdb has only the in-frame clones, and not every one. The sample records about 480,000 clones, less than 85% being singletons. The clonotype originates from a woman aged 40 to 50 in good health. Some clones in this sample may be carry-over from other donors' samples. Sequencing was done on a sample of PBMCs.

CDR3 amino acids: CASGLAGGLNEQFF. CDR3 nucleotide sequence: TGTGCCAGCGGACTAGCGGGAGGGCTGAATGAGCAGTTCTTC. The gene calls are TRBV7-8 and TRBJ2-1; 15 bases match TRBD2. The CDR3 has 14 residues. J lost 7 bases, V lost 8 bases, and 3 bases had no gene match. Per germline, CDR1 SGHVS and CDR2 FQNEAQ.